The 9 T cell receptor beta chains below all came from one sample that was sequenced in a study of T cell repertoires in cytomegalovirus infection. No antigen is known for these receptors. TCRdb re-derived calls from the reads in MiXCR, one entry per CDR3 protein. The table shows 900,000 to 950,000 distinct CDR3 sequences, with 30% to 40% occurring only once. Sequenced here: cultured CD8+ T cells from PBMCs, sampled from culture after CMV antigen stimulation. The receptors here all came from a human donor in good health (CMV status not recorded). Some clones in this sample may be carry-over from other donors' samples.

This clonotype came up a few times. The CDR3 DNA follows: TGTGCCAGCAGTTCTCCAGGGATCAATAATTCACCCCTCCACTTT. Translating it yields CASSSPGINNSPLHF. The chain couples TRBV6-5 to TRBJ1-6; a possible D gene is TRBD1 (5 bases). Germline loops: CDR1 MNHEY, CDR2 SVGAGI. V shed 4 bases and J shed 5 bases, with 12 bases lying between them. The CDR3 contains 15 residues.

This chain joins TRBV10-3 and TRBJ2-7; D is undetermined. The germline V gene has CDR1 ENHRY and CDR2 SYGVKD. This CDR3 has 14 amino acids. Trimming removed 4 bases from V and 0 bases from J, with 10 bases in between. CDR3 region: CAISGISSSYEQYF. In DNA form, the CDR3 reads TGTGCCATCAGTGGGATCAGCAGCTCCTACGAGCAGTACTTC.

On this clonotype itself: The junction shows a germline mismatch at one end, possibly a read error. V usage is TRBV7-6 and J usage is TRBJ2-1, with TRBD2 identical over 8 bases. The germline gives CDR1 SGHVS, CDR2 FNYEAQ. The CDR3 has 19 residues. For the CDR3, the DNA is TGTGCCAGCAGCTTAGGGGGTACCGGGGGGGTCTTCACCTACAATGAGCTGTTCTTC. Translating it yields CASSLGGTGGVFTYNELFF.

V is TRBV12-3 or TRBV12-4 and J is TRBJ1-1; 7 positions match TRBD1. This CDR3 contains 13 residues. V dropped 5 bases and J dropped 13; count of bases not matched to a gene: 13. The CDR3 loop reads CASSDGIQGWGFF. As DNA, the CDR3 is TGTGCCAGCAGTGATGGGATACAGGGGTGGGGTTTCTTT.

V usage is TRBV6-8 and J usage is TRBJ2-4; 7 bases are shared with TRBD2. The CDR3 loop spans 16 amino acids. V gave up 5 bases and J gave up 7 bases; unmatched junction bases: 14. Per the germline V gene, CDR1 is MNHGY and CDR2 is SAAAGT. The CDR3 sequence is CASSPFQGGGGNIQYF. For the CDR3, the DNA is TGTGCCAGCAGTCCATTCCAGGGAGGCGGGGGTAACATTCAGTACTTC.

The V and J genes are TRBV6-2 or TRBV6-3 and TRBJ2-5; 12 bases are shared with TRBD2. This CDR3 is 15 amino acids long. The V and J ends lost 4 bases and 4 bases, in that order; junction bases with no gene match: 4. CDR1 is MNHEY, CDR2 SVGEGT, per germline. The CDR3 nucleotides read TGTGCCAGCAGTTTCCTAGCGGGGGGGGGAGAGACCCAGTACTTC. This codes for CASSFLAGGGETQYF.

This rearrangement joins TRBV2 to TRBJ2-2; perhaps TRBD1 as D (5 bases). Germline assignment: CDR1 SNHLY and CDR2 FYNNEI. This CDR3 is built from 16 residues. Trimming stripped 3 bases from V and 5 bases from J, with 16 bases between. This chain's CDR3 is CASSDIDQGSTGELFF. The CDR3 nucleotides are TGTGCCAGCAGTGATATAGACCAGGGAAGTACCGGGGAGCTGTTTTTT.

Points on this clonotype: This clone may be a read error of a much larger clone one base away. V usage is TRBV6-1 and J usage is TRBJ1-1, with D possibly matching TRBD1 (5 bases). Deletions cut 11 bases from V and 6 bases from J, with 25 bases between. This CDR3 has 15 residues. From germline, CDR1 is MNHNS and CDR2 SASEGT. The CDR3 spells CAARLTQGKGPEAFF. The CDR3 DNA reads TGTGCCGCCCGCTTAACCCAGGGAAAGGGTCCTGAAGCTTTCTTT.

In this sample, this clonotype turned up many times. The rearrangement uses TRBV7-8 and TRBJ1-1; maybe TRBD1 (6 bases). CDR1 SGHVS and CDR2 FQNEAQ come from the germline V gene. Between the trimmed V and J ends, which lost 8 bases and 1 base, there was a span of 14 bases. There are 14 residues in the CDR3. The CDR3 sequence is CASGGAGRNTEAFF. DNA for the CDR3: TGTGCCAGCGGGGGGGCGGGGCGGAACACTGAAGCTTTCTTT. Together with reference TRBV7-8 and TRBJ1-1, the CDR3 gives the full variable domain: GAGVSQSPRYKVAKRGQDVALRCDPISGHVSLFWYQQALGQGPEFLTYFQNEAQLDKSGLPSDRFFAERPEGSVSTLKIQRTQQEDSAVYLCASGGAGRNTEAFFGQGTRLTVV.